This is a list of T cell receptor beta chains from one sample in a study of blood T cell repertoires in COVID-19. The method was immunoSEQ multiplex PCR; TCRdb's version includes in-frame clones alone and lacks a portion of them. The repertoire consists of about 140,000 clones, with roughly 85% occurring once and the leading ten covering about 2.9%. The sample was peripheral blood. Receptors were obtained from a man aged 45 to 65 with acute or convalescent COVID-19. Each CDR3 is given with its conserved first and last residue. Each record gives: J gene, clone size, V gene, D gene, CDR3 DNA, CDR3 protein. D genes are given only for firm matches. Not all rows give a size; the values are once, few, many and, for expanded clones, a class.

j_gene: TRBJ2-3
abundance: .
v_gene: TRBV27
d_gene: TRBD1
CDR3nt: TGTGCCAGCAGTTACCAGGACAGGGGGAGGATAGATACGCAGTATTTT
CDR3aa: CASSYQDRGRIDTQYF

j_gene: TRBJ1-3
abundance: once
v_gene: TRBV4-1
d_gene: TRBD1
CDR3nt: TGCGCCAGCAGCCAAGATGAGACAGGGGGAAACACCATATATTTT
CDR3aa: CASSQDETGGNTIYF

j_gene: TRBJ1-4
abundance: .
v_gene: TRBV12-3/TRBV12-4
d_gene: .
CDR3nt: TGTGCCAGCAGTCAGGGGTGGCGTGAAAAACTGTTTTTT
CDR3aa: CASSQGWREKLFF

j_gene: TRBJ2-1
abundance: .
v_gene: TRBV30
d_gene: .
CDR3nt: TGTGCCTGGACTAACTACAATGAGCAGTTCTTC
CDR3aa: CAWTNYNEQFF

j_gene: TRBJ2-5
abundance: .
v_gene: TRBV11-2
d_gene: TRBD1
CDR3nt: TGTGCCAGCAGCTCGGCATTCGGGACAGGGGAAGAGACCCAGTACTTC
CDR3aa: CASSSAFGTGEETQYF

j_gene: TRBJ1-5
abundance: .
v_gene: TRBV7-2
d_gene: .
CDR3nt: TGTGCCAGCAGCTTAGTTGGGTCAGGGGCCACTGGGCCCCAGCATTTT
CDR3aa: CASSLVGSGATGPQHF

j_gene: TRBJ2-3
abundance: .
v_gene: TRBV5-1
d_gene: .
CDR3nt: TGCGCCAGCAGCTCAGGGGATTACACAGATACGCAGTATTTT
CDR3aa: CASSSGDYTDTQYF

j_gene: TRBJ2-1
abundance: .
v_gene: TRBV27
d_gene: TRBD2
CDR3nt: TGTGCCAGCAGTCCGGGGCTAGCGGGAGTGGGTTCCAAGGGGTTCTTC
CDR3aa: CASSPGLAGVGSKGFF

j_gene: TRBJ1-5
abundance: .
v_gene: TRBV18
d_gene: TRBD1
CDR3nt: TGTGCCAGCTCACTCAACAGGGGGCCAAATAATCAGCCCCAGCATTTT
CDR3aa: CASSLNRGPNNQPQHF

j_gene: TRBJ1-1
abundance: .
v_gene: TRBV12-5
d_gene: .
CDR3nt: TGTGCTAGTGGTTTATGGGGGCAGGATAACACTGAAGCTTTCTTT
CDR3aa: CASGLWGQDNTEAFF

j_gene: TRBJ2-6
abundance: .
v_gene: TRBV18
d_gene: .
CDR3nt: TGTGCCAGCTCACCACAACAGGGCCGTGGGGCCAACGTCCTGACTTTC
CDR3aa: CASSPQQGRGANVLTF

j_gene: TRBJ1-2
abundance: once
v_gene: TRBV28
d_gene: .
CDR3nt: TGTGCCAGCAGTTTATCCGGGGGAGGCTATGGCTACACCTTC
CDR3aa: CASSLSGGGYGYTF

j_gene: TRBJ2-7
abundance: .
v_gene: TRBV6-1
d_gene: TRBD1
CDR3nt: TGTGCCAGCAGTGAAGCCCAGGGACAGGGATTCTACGAGCAGTACTTC
CDR3aa: CASSEAQGQGFYEQYF

j_gene: TRBJ1-6
abundance: few
v_gene: TRBV14
d_gene: .
CDR3nt: TGTGCCAGCAGCCAAGTAGGGGGTGGGTTTTCACCCCTCCACTTT
CDR3aa: CASSQVGGGFSPLHF

j_gene: TRBJ2-7
abundance: .
v_gene: TRBV5-1
d_gene: .
CDR3nt: TGCGCCAGCAGCTTCCGAGGTAACGAGCAGTACTTC
CDR3aa: CASSFRGNEQYF

j_gene: TRBJ1-6
abundance: few
v_gene: TRBV7-2
d_gene: .
CDR3nt: TGTGCCAGCAGCCTCTTCAGGGTGGCTAATTCACCCCTCCACTTT
CDR3aa: CASSLFRVANSPLHF

j_gene: TRBJ2-7
abundance: .
v_gene: TRBV6-5
d_gene: TRBD1
CDR3nt: TGTGCCAGCAGATCCGGACAGGGCCCCTACGAGCAGTACTTC
CDR3aa: CASRSGQGPYEQYF

j_gene: TRBJ2-5
abundance: .
v_gene: TRBV10-2
d_gene: .
CDR3nt: TGCGCCAGCAGCTCCGTCTTATCGGAGACCCAGTACTTC
CDR3aa: CASSSVLSETQYF

j_gene: TRBJ1-5
abundance: .
v_gene: TRBV27
d_gene: TRBD1
CDR3nt: TGTGCCAGCAGTTTAGGACCGGGACAGGCCTACAATCAGCCCCAGCATTTT
CDR3aa: CASSLGPGQAYNQPQHF

j_gene: TRBJ1-2
abundance: .
v_gene: TRBV6-5
d_gene: .
CDR3nt: TGTGCCAGCAGTTTAGGTTTTGTGGGGGGGGACTATGGCTACACCTTC
CDR3aa: CASSLGFVGGDYGYTF

j_gene: TRBJ2-3
abundance: .
v_gene: TRBV19
d_gene: TRBD2
CDR3nt: TGTGCCAGTAGTAAGGCTAGCGGGGGGACAGATACGCAGTATTTT
CDR3aa: CASSKASGGTDTQYF

j_gene: TRBJ2-1
abundance: .
v_gene: TRBV7-2
d_gene: TRBD2
CDR3nt: TGTGCCAGCAGCTTGGGACTAGCGGGGGGTGGCAATGAGCAGTTCTTC
CDR3aa: CASSLGLAGGGNEQFF

j_gene: TRBJ1-2
abundance: .
v_gene: TRBV18
d_gene: TRBD1
CDR3nt: TGTGCCAGCTCACCTAAACAGGGGATTAACTATGGCTACACCTTC
CDR3aa: CASSPKQGINYGYTF

j_gene: TRBJ1-2
abundance: .
v_gene: TRBV3-1/TRBV3-2
d_gene: .
CDR3nt: TGTGCCAGCAGCCCAGTGGGGGGGGCGGTTGGCTACACCTTC
CDR3aa: CASSPVGGAVGYTF

j_gene: TRBJ2-1
abundance: once
v_gene: TRBV15
d_gene: TRBD2
CDR3nt: TGTGCCACCAGCAGAGATCGAGCCTCCCCACTTCAGACTAGCCAAAAAAAGAGGGGCAATGAGCAGTTCTTC
CDR3aa: CATSRDRASPLQTSQKKRGNEQFF